This TCR beta chain came from a study of shared clonotypes between healthy human individuals. Study-level points and caveats: Clonotypes shared by all four sorted-subset donors had higher generation probabilities than non-shared clonotypes. A few donors showed sharing of approximately 5% of naive CD4 clonotypes.

Germline loops: CDR1 MDHEN, CDR2 SYDVKM. V was pared by 3 bases and J by 8 bases, with 13 bases between. This CDR3 region has 13 residues. A split of CD4+ cells into CD45RA+ naive and CD45RA-negative memory subsets was performed. To note about this clone: Its antigen is unidentified.

Sorted subsets were amplified in replicate PCRs using 200 to 250 ng DNA, tens of thousands of T cell genomes. Assay: immunoSEQ multiplex PCR; the TCRdb copy retains only in-frame clones and omits some. Seen here are a few hundred thousand clones, 70% to 75% observed once, and the top ten hold over 9.5%. The sequencing input was memory CD4+ T cells sorted from blood. Sample subset: CD45RA-negative fraction. This rearrangement joins TRBV28 to TRBJ1-2; D is unresolved. The receptor was derived from a man younger than 40 in good health. CDR3 DNA: TGTGCCAGCAGTTTTTTTGGCGCATTGGGCTACACCTTC. This encodes CASSFFGALGYTF.